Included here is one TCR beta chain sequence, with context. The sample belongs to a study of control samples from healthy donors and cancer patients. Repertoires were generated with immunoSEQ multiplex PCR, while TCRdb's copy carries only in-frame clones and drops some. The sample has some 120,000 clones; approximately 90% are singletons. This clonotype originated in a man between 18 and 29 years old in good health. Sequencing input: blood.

The CDR3 region is CASSPAGGRETQYF. The CDR3 region has the DNA TGTGCCAGCAGCCCTGCTGGGGGAAGGGAAACGCAGTATTTT. The genes are TRBV7-3 and TRBJ2-3; D could derive from TRBD1 or TRBD2 (5 bases each). CDR3 length equals 14 residues. The germline V gene encodes CDR1 SGHTA and CDR2 FQGTGA. V shed 5 bases and J shed 9 bases, with 18 bases lying between them.